This T cell receptor beta chain was documented in a study of Ad26.COV2.S vaccination and SARS-CoV-2 variants. Sequencing used immunoSEQ multiplex PCR; TCRdb keeps in-frame clones, though not all of them. The sample includes about 400,000 clones, about four fifths of them seen just once. Treatment described: about 20 received Ad26.COV2.S at low or high dose, single or two shots; 5 received placebo; per-sample allocation not given. It was on day 63 after the first vaccine or placebo injection that samples were taken. The V and J ends lost 2 bases and 6 bases respectively, with 8 bases between them. Germline CDR1 reads MNHEY; CDR2 reads SMNVEV (reference sequence). CDR3 length: 12 amino acids.

This clonotype was sampled from a person between 18 and 65 years old who received the Ad26.COV2.S COVID-19 vaccine or a placebo. The chain joins TRBV27 to TRBJ2-7; D is unresolved. Sequenced here: peripheral blood, sampled in a trial of Ad26.COV2.S vaccine versus placebo. In DNA, the CDR3 is TGTGCCAGCAGTTTAATGGGTTCCGAGCAGTACTTC. Encoded protein: CASSLMGSEQYF.